The 6 T cell receptor beta chains in this list originate from one sample, sequenced in a study of T cell changes during pregnancy in multiple sclerosis. Repertoires were generated with immunoSEQ multiplex PCR, while TCRdb's copy carries only in-frame clones and drops some. The data contain fewer than 90,000 clones, about 90% of them singletons. This material consisted of peripheral blood, taken in the second trimester of pregnancy. All receptors come from a female donor with multiple sclerosis, enrolled in a pregnancy study.

V is TRBV5-4 and J is TRBJ2-2; TRBD1 is a possible D gene (6 bases). V was shortened by 3 bases and J by 1 base, with 13 bases between the two germline ends. Germline V gene data show CDR1 as SGHNT and CDR2 as YYREEE (reference sequence). This CDR3 has 16 amino acids. The CDR3 DNA reads TGTGCCAGCAGCTCCCAGGCGGACAGGAACACCGGGGAGCTGTTTTTT. Its translation: CASSSQADRNTGELFF.

Concerning this clone: Other DNA sequences in the sample encode the same CDR3. This chain links TRBV7-2 with TRBJ1-2; 8 bases match TRBD1. V was pared by 3 bases and J by 4 bases, with 7 bases of the junction left unmatched. This CDR3 is built from 15 residues. Germline CDR1 SGHTA, CDR2 FQGNSA. The CDR3 reads CASSLQGQALYGYTF. The CDR3, as DNA: TGTGCCAGCAGCTTGCAGGGACAGGCCCTCTATGGCTACACCTTC.

CDR3: CASRKTGGRGTQYF. The CDR3 region has the DNA TGTGCCAGCAGGAAGACAGGGGGGCGAGGGACCCAGTACTTC. V and J are TRBV28 and TRBJ2-5; the match to TRBD1 covers 9 bases. Trimming cost V 6 bases and J 7 bases; bases outside gene matches: 9. Germline V gene lookup returns CDR1 MDHEN and CDR2 SYDVKM. The CDR3 runs 14 residues.

This sequence joins TRBV9 and TRBJ1-3; no firm D call. The CDR3 covers 15 residues. V was pared by 4 bases and J by 0 bases, with 11 bases between. Per the germline V gene, CDR1 is SGDLS and CDR2 is YYNGEE. The CDR3 DNA is TGTGCCAGCAGCTACCTCTCCGGCTCTGGAAACACCATATATTTT. Translation gives CASSYLSGSGNTIYF.

This clone was counted once. CDR3 coding DNA: TGTGCCAGCAGCTCGCGACAGGGGACAACCTACGAGCAGTACTTC. Translated, it gives CASSSRQGTTYEQYF. The rearrangement uses TRBV7-2 and TRBJ2-7; TRBD1 matches at 8 bases. Germline values: CDR1 SGHTA, CDR2 FQGNSA. The CDR3 has 15 residues. Trimming removed 4 bases from V and 2 bases from J; junction bases left unmatched: 7.

The rearrangement uses TRBV7-2 and TRBJ2-5; 8 nucleotides align to TRBD2. Germline V gene lookup returns CDR1 SGHTA and CDR2 FQGNSA. V was clipped by 1 base and J by 5 bases; unmatched bases: 3. The length of the CDR3 is 14 residues. CDR3 in DNA: TGTGCCAGCAGCTTAGGAACGGGGGGGGAGACCCAGTACTTC. The encoded protein is CASSLGTGGETQYF.